A single sample gave rise to the 14 T cell receptor beta chains below, sequenced in a study of T cells in women clearing cervical HPV infection. The assay was immunoSEQ multiplex PCR, and TCRdb's table has in-frame clones only and misses some. The sample holds roughly 25,000 clones. Sample: blood buffy coat. Source of these receptors: a woman aged 18 to 69 with a cervical HPV16 infection that either progressed to CIN3+ or cleared (not recorded which).

Concerning this clone: The read terminates 3 residues ahead of where the CDR3 ends, so the germline J gene completes it. The chain is built from TRBV5-1 and TRBJ1-4, with D maybe TRBD1 (5 bases). Trimming removed 4 bases from V and 7 bases from J, with 11 bases in between. Germline CDR1 and CDR2: SGHRS and YFSETQ. This CDR3 spans 13 amino acids. The covered CDR3 bases are TGCGCCAGCAGCCTTACAGGAGTTGAAAAA. Translating gives CASSLTGVEK. The CDR3 in its entirety is CASSLTGVEKLFF.

A word on this clone: The CDR3 extends 3 residues past the end of the read, so its final part is completed from the germline J gene. The chain recombines TRBV5-1 with TRBJ2-2; D gene ambiguous. The germline CDR1 and CDR2 sequences are SGHRS and YFSETQ. The CDR3 spans 14 residues. Trimming took 1 base from V and 1 from J, leaving 5 bases between them. The CDR3 sequence is CASSLYRNTGELFF. CDR3 DNA (partial): TGCGCCAGCAGCTTGTACAGGAACACCGGGGAG.

As to this clone: The read halts 3 residues ahead of the CDR3 end, with the missing end drawn from the germline J gene. This chain uses TRBV11-3 with TRBJ2-7; D is unclear. The CDR3 covers 12 residues. V shed 5 bases and J shed 4 bases, with 9 bases lying between them. Germline lookup yields CDR1 SGHNT and CDR2 YENEEA. CDR3 bases read: TGTGCCAGCAGCGTCCAGAGGTACGAG. It yields the protein CASSVQRYE. From start to end, the CDR3 is CASSVQRYEQYF.

Notes on this clone: The missing CDR3 end, 3 residues past where the read stops, is filled in from the germline J gene. The chain is built from TRBV20-1 and TRBJ1-2, with TRBD1 as a possible D gene (5 bases). CDR1 is DFQATT, CDR2 SNEGSKA, per germline (reference sequence). The CDR3 sequence is 13 residues long. The V gene lost 3 bases and the J gene lost 2 bases, with 10 bases spanning the gap. CDR3 loop: CSASVRENYGYTF. CDR3 bases read: TGCAGTGCTAGTGTCAGGGAAAACTATGGC.

CDR3 bases read: TGTGCCAGCAGCCGTCGGGTTACAACTAATGAAAAA. This translates into CASSRRVTTNEK. The whole CDR3 is CASSRRVTTNEKLFF. This sequence joins TRBV11-2 and TRBJ1-4; no definite D call. The CDR3 goes on 3 residues after the read ends, and that part is filled in from the germline J gene. The CDR3 runs 15 residues. CDR1 is SGHAT, CDR2 FQNNGV, per germline. The V end was cut by 5 bases, the J end by 0 bases, with 10 bases between. Using reference TRBV11-2 and TRBJ1-4 for the parts outside the CDR3, the full variable domain is EAGVAQSPRYKIIEKRQSVAFWCNPISGHATLYWYQQILGQGPKLLIQFQNNGVVDDSQLPKDRFSAERLKGVDSTLKIQPAKLEDSAVYLCASSRRVTTNEKLFFGSGTQLSVL.

Comments on this clone: Its ends do not fully match the called genes, so a read error is possible. The read is 3 residues too short to cover the CDR3 end, so that end is filled in from the germline J gene. Distinct nucleotide sequences in the sample also encode this CDR3. The rearrangement uses TRBV7-2 and TRBJ1-3; a weak D match, TRBD1 (6 bases). Germline loops: CDR1 SGHTA, CDR2 FQGNSA. CDR3 size: 15 residues. CDR3 DNA (partial): TGTGCCAGCAGCTCATCAGGCAGGGGAGGAAACACG. This gives the protein CASSSSGRGGNT. In full, the CDR3 reads CASSSSGRGGNTIYF.

CDR3 bases read: TGTGCCAGCAGCTCCCGAGCCAGGGGGCAAAACTTAAGGGGCTCTGGGGCCAACGTC. Protein product: CASSSRARGQNLRGSGANV. The complete CDR3 sequence is CASSSRARGQNLRGSGANVLTF. The chain uses TRBV7-1 and TRBJ2-6; 8 bases agree with TRBD1. The sequenced fragment ends 3 residues before the CDR3 boundary, so the rest is inferred from the germline J gene. TRBV7-1 is noted as an ORF with a role that remains uncertain. V lost 3 bases, J lost 0 bases, and 19 bases stayed unmatched. The CDR3 covers 22 residues.

With respect to this clone: The read terminates 3 residues ahead of where the CDR3 ends, so the germline J gene completes it. The rearrangement uses TRBV19 and TRBJ2-1, with D perhaps matching TRBD1 (6 bases). Trimming removed 3 bases at V and 1 base at J, with 10 bases between. This CDR3 is 15 amino acids long. Germline-derived CDR1 and CDR2 are LNHDA and SQIVND (reference sequence). The part of the CDR3 DNA that was read is TGTGCCAGTAGTATTCGGACAGATTCCTACAATGAG. It translates to CASSIRTDSYNE. The CDR3 in full is CASSIRTDSYNEQFF.

Regarding this clone: Germline and junction disagree at one end, which may indicate a read error. The read stops 3 residues short of the end of the CDR3; the missing end is completed from the germline J gene. The sample holds other DNA sequences that translate to the same CDR3. The genes are TRBV18 and TRBJ1-3, with D unresolved. CDR1 and CDR2 (germline): KGHSH, LQKENI. CDR3 length: 17 amino acids. The DNA read from the CDR3 is TGTGCCAGCTCAACTACACCACAGAGTGGACTTGGAAACACT. It encodes CASSTTPQSGLGNT. The whole CDR3 is CASSTTPQSGLGNTIYF.

Of note for this clone: The CDR3 extends 3 residues past the end of the read, so its final part is completed from the germline J gene. This chain uses TRBV7-9 with TRBJ2-7, with D possibly matching TRBD2 (6 bases). This CDR3 is built from 14 residues. Germline CDR1 is SEHNR and CDR2 is FQNEAQ (reference sequence). Trimming cost V 3 bases and J 3 bases, with 12 bases left between them. The CDR3 spells CASSFDGGHYEQYF. The CDR3 DNA, read in part, is TGTGCCAGCAGCTTCGACGGGGGTCACTACGAG.

A word on this clone: Read data end 3 residues before the CDR3 end; the end is taken from the germline J gene. The rearrangement links TRBV18 to TRBJ2-3, with 14 nucleotides matching TRBD2. With V trimmed by 2 bases and J by 5 bases, 3 bases remained unmatched. CDR1 and CDR2 from the germline V gene are KGHSH and LQKENI. CDR3 length: 16 residues. CDR3 residues: CASSPGLAGGKDTQYF. Incomplete CDR3 DNA: TGTGCCAGCTCACCAGGACTAGCGGGAGGTAAAGATACG. The full variable domain, its missing parts supplied by reference TRBV18 and TRBJ2-3, is NAGVMQNPRHLVRRRGQEARLRCSPMKGHSHVYWYRQLPEEGLKFMVYLQKENIIDESGMPKERFSAEFPKEGPSILRIQQVVRGDSAAYFCASSPGLAGGKDTQYFGPGTRLTVL.

Turning to this clone: Read coverage stops 3 residues before the CDR3 terminus; the germline J gene supplies the remainder. The chain uses TRBV5-1 and TRBJ2-2, with TRBD1 identical over 7 bases. Per germline, CDR1 SGHRS and CDR2 YFSETQ. V shed 2 bases and J 5 bases; nucleotides not matched to a gene: 9. The CDR3 spans 16 residues. The covered CDR3 bases are TGCGCCAGCAGCTTCGGTATTGACAGGGCGACCGGGGAG. It yields the protein CASSFGIDRATGE. The entire CDR3 is CASSFGIDRATGELFF.

Note on this clone: The read terminates 3 residues ahead of where the CDR3 ends, so the germline J gene completes it. The chain recombines TRBV5-6 with TRBJ1-4, with D perhaps matching TRBD1 (5 bases). CDR1 and CDR2 (germline): SGHDT, YYEEEE. There are 14 residues in the CDR3. The covered CDR3 bases are TGTGCCAGCAGCCGTAGCTCTGGGGCCAACGTA. It translates to CASSRSSGANV. The full CDR3 is CASSRSSGANVLFF.

For this clone: The read halts 3 residues ahead of the CDR3 end, with the missing end drawn from the germline J gene. This rearrangement joins TRBV18 to TRBJ1-4; 7 positions agree with TRBD1. The CDR3 runs to 13 residues. The germline V gene encodes CDR1 KGHSH and CDR2 LQKENI. V lost 4 bases and J lost 8; bases outside the gene matches: 4. The covered CDR3 bases are TGTGCCAGCTCACAGCGACAGGGCGAAAAA. Amino acids: CASSQRQGEK. The whole CDR3 reads CASSQRQGEKLFF.